The clone carrying this T cell receptor beta chain showed up just once. Its antigen is undetermined. Next came a second PCR, run for about 7 to 12 cycles, which used a sample-barcoded 5' primer along with a J-beta primer mix. Each sample yielded at least 3 million CDR3-containing paired-end reads. TCRdb reanalysed the 5' RACE reads using MiXCR and keeps one entry per CDR3 protein. The sample consists of 850,000 to 1,000,000 distinct CDR3 sequences, 48% of them appearing once. The CDR3 has 16 residues. Germline CDR1 DFQATT, CDR2 SNEGSKA (reference sequence). Trimming took 1 base from V and 2 from J; bases not matched to a gene: 10. These data are taken from a study of blood T cells in healthy people across ages. Study results and caveats: The CMV status of each donor remained undetermined, and this could have confounded shifts in expanded clonotypes. Using unsorted PBMCs precluded a conclusive naive versus antigen-experienced comparison. Age advanced and TCR beta diversity per million T cells fell, roughly linearly.

The genes are TRBV20-1 and TRBJ2-5; 7 positions match TRBD2. The sample comprised blood. The receptor comes from a man between 25 and 39 years old in good health. CDR3: CSARAVSGEIQETQYF. CDR3 DNA: TGCAGTGCTAGAGCGGTGAGCGGGGAAATTCAAGAGACCCAGTACTTC.